A single sample gave rise to the 24 T cell receptor beta chains below, sequenced in a study of early T cells in non-severe SARS-CoV-2 infection. TCRdb reanalysed the 5' RACE reads using MiXCR and keeps one entry per CDR3 protein. The table has around 60,000 distinct CDR3 sequences, over 20% seen once. The material was whole blood, obtained at baseline. Every receptor here comes from an adult who was a healthcare worker with PCR-confirmed SARS-CoV-2 infection or an uninfected control (not recorded which).

J is TRBJ2-2 and V is TRBV5-1; D is unclear. The CDR3 sequence is 15 residues long. CDR1 SGHRS and CDR2 YFSETQ come from the germline V gene. V was clipped by 0 bases and J by 11 bases, with 17 bases between them. In nucleotides, the CDR3 is TGCGCCAGCAGCTTGGGGATAAGGAACGCAGGAGAGCTGTTTTTT. Translated, it gives CASSLGIRNAGELFF. Together with reference TRBV5-1 and TRBJ2-2, the CDR3 gives the full variable domain: KAGVTQTPRYLIKTRGQQVTLSCSPISGHRSVSWYQQTPGQGLQFLFEYFSETQRNKGNFPGRFSGRQFSNSRSEMNVSTLELGDSALYLCASSLGIRNAGELFFGEGSRLTVL.

The V and J genes are TRBV29-1 and TRBJ1-1; D might be TRBD1 (5 bases). Deletions cut 2 bases from V and 1 base from J, with 8 bases between. The CDR3 length is 13 residues. The germline CDR1 and CDR2 sequences are SQVTM and ANQGSEA. The CDR3 DNA reads as TGCAGCGTTGAACAGGGTGGGAACACTGAAGCTTTCTTT. This encodes CSVEQGGNTEAFF.

This chain uses TRBV27 with TRBJ1-1; no clear D. Germline loops: CDR1 MNHEY, CDR2 SMNVEV (reference sequence). V shed 2 bases and J shed 3 bases, with 4 bases lying between them. CDR3 length: 12 residues. The DNA for the CDR3 is TGTGCCAGCAGTTTAACGTACACTGAAGCTTTCTTT. It codes for CASSLTYTEAFF.

V gene TRBV6-5 combines with J gene TRBJ2-1; D uncertain. Trimming shortened V by 6 bases and J by 9 bases, and 12 bases separated the two germline ends. Germline loops: CDR1 MNHEY, CDR2 SVGAGI. The CDR3 runs 12 residues. In nucleotides, the CDR3 is TGTGCCAGCAGGGACGTTCGCGGTGAGCAGTTCTTC. Its translation is CASRDVRGEQFF.

A few counts support this clonotype. This chain joins TRBV6-6 and TRBJ2-7; the D gene is possibly TRBD1 (6 bases). CDR3 size: 11 residues. The germline CDR1 and CDR2 sequences are MNHNY and SVGAGI (reference sequence). Trimming removed 9 bases at V and 4 bases at J, with 10 bases between. DNA for the CDR3: TGTGCCAGTACAGGGAATTACGAGCAGTACTTC. It encodes CASTGNYEQYF.

This rearrangement joins TRBV6-6 to TRBJ1-1; D perhaps matches TRBD1 (5 bases). V lost 4 bases and J 5 bases, leaving 17 bases between the germline ends. CDR1 is MNHNY, CDR2 SVGAGI, per germline (reference sequence). This CDR3 comprises 15 residues. The CDR3 protein is CASSFRGISGTEAFF. CDR3 sequence (DNA): TGTGCCAGCAGTTTTCGAGGGATATCAGGGACTGAAGCTTTCTTT.

The chain uses TRBV7-9 and TRBJ1-1, with D hard to call. V gave up 2 bases and J gave up 5 bases, with 6 bases separating them. CDR3 size: 12 residues. CDR1 is SEHNR and CDR2 is FQNEAQ in the germline V gene (reference sequence). This CDR3 reads CASSLRETEAFF. The CDR3 coding sequence is TGTGCCAGCAGCTTAAGGGAAACTGAAGCTTTCTTT. Full variable domain (missing parts from reference TRBV7-9 and TRBJ1-1): DTGVSQNPRHKITKRGQNVTFRCDPISEHNRLYWYRQTLGQGPEFLTYFQNEAQLEKSRLLSDRFSAERPKGSFSTLEIQRTEQGDSAMYLCASSLRETEAFFGQGTRLTVV.

This rearrangement joins TRBV11-1 to TRBJ2-7; possible D gene TRBD1, 6 bases. This CDR3 contains 13 residues. V was shortened by 1 base and J by 6 bases, with 10 bases between the two germline ends. CDR1 and CDR2 from the germline V gene are SGHAT and FQDESV (reference sequence). The CDR3 spells CASSLGETGEQYF. Written as DNA, the CDR3 is TGTGCCAGCAGCTTAGGGGAGACAGGCGAGCAGTACTTC.

This clonotype turned up a few times. The chain recombines TRBV5-1 with TRBJ2-6, with a tentative D call TRBD2 (5 bases). V shed 4 bases and J shed 2 bases, with 13 bases lying between them. The CDR3 length is 16 residues. Germline assignment: CDR1 SGHRS and CDR2 YFSETQ. CDR3 DNA sequence: TGCGCCAGCAGCATCTTAGGGAGACCTGGGGCCAACGTCCTGACTTTC. Its protein is CASSILGRPGANVLTF.

This chain links TRBV12-3 or TRBV12-4 with TRBJ1-2; TRBD1 agrees at 9 bases. The CDR3 sequence is 15 residues long. The V gene end was trimmed by 1 base and the J gene end by 6 bases; junction bases not matched to a gene: 6. The CDR3 sequence is CASSLVWDRDDGYTF. CDR3 coding DNA: TGTGCCAGCAGTTTAGTTTGGGACAGGGATGATGGCTACACCTTC.

There are a few counts of this clonotype. The V and J genes are TRBV9 and TRBJ2-1, with TRBD2 identical over 7 bases. Looked up from germline, CDR1 is SGDLS and CDR2 is YYNGEE. The CDR3 spans 14 residues. Trimming at V came to 4 bases and at J to 4 bases, leaving 5 bases not matched to a gene. CDR3: CASSSGVKYNEQFF. In nucleotides, the CDR3 is TGTGCCAGCAGCAGCGGGGTAAAGTACAATGAGCAGTTCTTC. The variable domain in full, completed from reference TRBV9 and TRBJ2-1, reads DSGVTQTPKHLITATGQRVTLRCSPRSGDLSVYWYQQSLDQGLQFLIQYYNGEERAKGNILERFSAQQFPDLHSELNLSSLELGDSALYFCASSSGVKYNEQFFGPGTRLTVL.

CDR3 bases: TGCGCCAGCAGCCAAGAATACCGGGGCAGTGGCGAAAAACTGTTTTTT. It is translated as CASSQEYRGSGEKLFF. The rearrangement joins TRBV4-1 to TRBJ1-4, with D possibly TRBD1 on 5 matching bases. Trimming left V 0 bases short and J 8 bases short, with 16 bases between. The CDR3 is made up of 16 amino acids. CDR1 MGHRA and CDR2 YSYEKL come from the germline V gene.

The chain joins TRBV6-1 to TRBJ1-1; 8 bases line up with TRBD1. Germline loops: CDR1 MNHNS, CDR2 SASEGT. The CDR3 contains 14 residues. J lost 4 bases, V lost 6 bases, and 7 bases had no gene match. CDR3 coding DNA: TGTGCCAGCAGCCAGGGGGCTTTGGGCACTGAAGCTTTCTTT. Its translation is CASSQGALGTEAFF.

The V and J genes are TRBV20-1 and TRBJ2-7; no firm D call. V lost 1 base to trimming and J lost 0 bases, with 10 bases between them. Looked up from germline, CDR1 is DFQATT and CDR2 is SNEGSKA (reference sequence). The length of the CDR3 is 14 residues. CDR3 coding DNA: TGCAGTGCTAGAGCGGAAGAGAGCTCCTACGAGCAGTACTTC. This gives the protein CSARAEESSYEQYF.

This clonotype has at least ten counts. The CDR3 nucleotides are TGTGCCAGCAGCTTAACTCCGACTAGCGGGGCGTATGGAGATACGCAGTATTTT. Its translation: CASSLTPTSGAYGDTQYF. V is TRBV7-3 and J is TRBJ2-3; 11 positions agree with TRBD2. J lost 5 bases, V lost 0 bases, and 10 bases had no gene match. The CDR3 spans 18 residues. CDR1 is SGHTA and CDR2 is FQGTGA in the germline V gene.

This clonotype has a handful of counts. The chain joins TRBV7-2 to TRBJ1-5; D call uncertain. The germline V gene encodes CDR1 SGHTA and CDR2 FQGNSA. V lost 5 bases and J 0 bases, leaving 8 bases between the germline ends. CDR3 length equals 14 residues. In nucleotides, the CDR3 is TGTGCCAGCAGCCTCGCAAATAGCAATCAGCCCCAGCATTTT. Protein product: CASSLANSNQPQHF. Based on the CDR3 plus reference TRBV7-2 and TRBJ1-5, the full variable domain is GAGVSQSPSNKVTEKGKDVELRCDPISGHTALYWYRQSLGQGLEFLIYFQGNSAPDKSGLPSDRFSAERTGGSVSTLTIQRTQQEDSAVYLCASSLANSNQPQHFGDGTRLSIL.

The genes are TRBV29-1 and TRBJ2-2; D unresolved. V lost 6 bases and J lost 4, with 6 bases in between. Germline CDR1 SQVTM, CDR2 ANQGSEA. The CDR3 is 11 amino acids. The CDR3 loop is CSVTATGELFF. The CDR3 DNA reads as TGCAGCGTAACTGCCACCGGGGAGCTGTTTTTT.

This clonotype was found a few times. V and J are TRBV5-1 and TRBJ2-7; D call uncertain. There are 14 residues in the CDR3. V lost 4 bases to trimming and J lost 1 base, with 12 bases between them. Germline CDR1 reads SGHRS; CDR2 reads YFSETQ. The CDR3 sequence is CASSLQDGSYEQYF. DNA for the CDR3: TGCGCCAGCAGCCTCCAGGACGGTTCCTACGAGCAGTACTTC.

This clonotype showed up just a few times. The gene calls are TRBV18 and TRBJ1-6; D is possibly TRBD1 (6 bases). The CDR3 has 15 residues. Trimming cost V 2 bases and J 9 bases, with 14 bases left between them. The V gene's germline CDR1 is KGHSH and CDR2 LQKENI. CDR3: CASSPGTTGSSPLHF. In nucleotides, the CDR3 is TGTGCCAGCTCACCAGGGACAACAGGTTCTTCACCCCTCCACTTT.

CDR3 DNA: TGTGCCAGCAGCGGTCATACTGGCTACACCTTC. Residues: CASSGHTGYTF. The chain carries TRBV2 and TRBJ1-2; D unclear. The CDR3 length is 11 residues. Germline CDR1 and CDR2: SNHLY and FYNNEI. The V end was cut by 6 bases, the J end by 7 bases, with 9 bases between.

This clonotype is a singleton in its sample. This chain links TRBV13 with TRBJ2-7; D tentatively reads TRBD1 or TRBD2 (5 bases each). The V gene lost 4 bases and the J gene lost 6 bases, with 13 bases spanning the gap. The germline V gene encodes CDR1 PRHDT and CDR2 FYEKMQ (reference sequence). This CDR3 is built from 13 residues. The CDR3 loop reads CASSSHRTSEQYF. The DNA for the CDR3 is TGTGCCAGCAGCTCCCACAGGACTTCCGAGCAGTACTTC.

This chain uses TRBV7-2 with TRBJ2-3, with a possible D match to TRBD2 (6 bases). Germline CDR1 SGHTA, CDR2 FQGNSA. With 2 bases removed from V and 0 bases from J, the gap between germline ends came to 12 bases. This CDR3 comprises 16 residues. CDR3 in amino acids: CASSLPTRPSTDTQYF. The CDR3 nucleotides are TGTGCCAGCAGCTTACCGACTAGGCCTAGCACAGATACGCAGTATTTT.

This rearrangement joins TRBV12-3 or TRBV12-4 to TRBJ1-2; no clear D. V lost 6 bases and J 4 bases, leaving 12 bases between the germline ends. CDR3 length equals 13 residues. CDR3 bases: TGTGCCAGCAGACTTGACGGACGCTATGGCTACACCTTC. Amino acids: CASRLDGRYGYTF.

The rearrangement uses TRBV7-2 and TRBJ2-7; D may correspond to TRBD1 or TRBD2 (6 bases each). Germline assignment: CDR1 SGHTA and CDR2 FQGNSA. The germline V and J ends were trimmed by 2 bases and 6 bases, with 14 bases remaining between them. This CDR3 spans 14 amino acids. The CDR3 region is CASSLSQGSGEQYF. The CDR3 DNA reads TGTGCCAGCAGCTTATCACAGGGTAGCGGCGAGCAGTACTTC.